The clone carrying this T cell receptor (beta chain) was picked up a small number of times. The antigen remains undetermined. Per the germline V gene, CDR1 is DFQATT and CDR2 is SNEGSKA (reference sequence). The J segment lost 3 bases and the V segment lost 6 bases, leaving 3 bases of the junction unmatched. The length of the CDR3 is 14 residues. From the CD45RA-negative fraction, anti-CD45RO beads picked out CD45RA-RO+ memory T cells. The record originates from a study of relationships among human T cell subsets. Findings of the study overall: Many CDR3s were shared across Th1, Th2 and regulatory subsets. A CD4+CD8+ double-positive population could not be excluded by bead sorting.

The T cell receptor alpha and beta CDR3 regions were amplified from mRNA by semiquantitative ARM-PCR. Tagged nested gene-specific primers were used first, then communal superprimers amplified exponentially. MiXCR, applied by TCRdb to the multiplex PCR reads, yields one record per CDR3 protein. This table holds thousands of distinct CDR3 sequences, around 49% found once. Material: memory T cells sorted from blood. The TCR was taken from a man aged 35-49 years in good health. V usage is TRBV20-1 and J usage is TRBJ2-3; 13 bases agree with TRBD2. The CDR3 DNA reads TGCAGTGCCAGGACTAGCGGGAGAACAGATACGCAGTATTTT. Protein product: CSARTSGRTDTQYF.